This T cell receptor (beta chain) was documented in a study of T-cell memory formation after mild COVID-19. Study conclusions and caveats: For contracting clones, CD4+ ones sat mainly in CM and EM, CD8+ in EMRA.

The V gene's germline CDR1 is SEHNR and CDR2 FQNEAQ (reference sequence). V was pared by 5 bases and J by 6 bases, with 10 bases of the junction left unmatched. This CDR3 is 15 amino acids long. This clonotype showed up many times. What it recognizes is unknown. TCRdb re-called the 5' RACE reads with MiXCR, one entry per CDR3 protein. The top ten clones hold just over 3% of a sample with around 200,000 distinct CDR3 sequences, roughly a tenth of them seen once. The receptor comes from a man aged 18-30 years who had mild COVID-19 (a few samples of this study predate the infection). Cell type and time point are not known. This sequence joins TRBV7-9 and TRBJ1-1; TRBD1 aligns across 9 bases. Sequenced sample: PBMCs or a T cell subset sorted from them (not recorded which). The chain's CDR3 is CASSRPGTGPAEAFF. The CDR3 coding sequence is TGTGCCAGCAGCCGTCCCGGGACAGGGCCCGCTGAAGCTTTCTTT.